A selection of T cell receptor beta chains follows, all from one sample in a study of CD8+ T cells in alopecia areata. Some clones are missing from TCRdb's copy, which holds only in-frame ones; the method was immunoSEQ multiplex PCR. Of about 82,000 clones listed, 51% are singletons. Sequencing was performed on NKG2D-high CD8+ T cells sorted from blood. These receptors all come from a human donor with alopecia areata. Each CDR3 is given with its conserved first and last residue. The D gene is left open where the match is weak. The listing skips clone size in some rows; elsewhere it reads once, few, many or a size class.

j_gene	d_gene	v_gene	abundance	CDR3nt	CDR3aa
TRBJ1-5	TRBD1	TRBV7-2	.	TGTGCCAGCAGCTTAGCAGGACAGGGAGTTTTTAGCAATCAGCCCCAGCATTTT	CASSLAGQGVFSNQPQHF
TRBJ2-1	.	TRBV27	.	TGTGCCAGCAGAAGGGGTTACAATGAGCAGTTCTTC	CASRRGYNEQFF
TRBJ2-7	TRBD1	TRBV28	.	TGTGCCAGCAGTTTCGACAGGGGTAAGGAGCATCAGTACTTC	CASSFDRGKEHQYF
TRBJ2-3	.	TRBV4-2	.	TGTGCCAGCAGCCAAGATGGGACGAGTCGGGATACGCAGTATTTT	CASSQDGTSRDTQYF
TRBJ2-1	.	TRBV28	.	TGTGCCAGCAGTTTATGGGTTGAGCAGTTCTTC	CASSLWVEQFF
TRBJ2-7	.	TRBV9	.	TGTGCCAGCAGCCCAGGGTGGACCGGGCGGTACGAGCAGTACTTC	CASSPGWTGRYEQYF
TRBJ2-1	TRBD2	TRBV4-2	.	TGTGCCAGCAGCCAAGCTAGCGGGGGGGTCAATGAGCAGTTCTTC	CASSQASGGVNEQFF
TRBJ2-7	.	TRBV11-2	.	TGTGCCAGCAGCTTAGAACGGGGAAGGTTGGACTTC	CASSLERGRLDF
TRBJ2-7	TRBD1	TRBV4-1	.	TGCGCCAGCAGATTTTGGACAGGGGGCTACGAGCAGTACTTC	CASRFWTGGYEQYF
TRBJ2-5	TRBD2	TRBV7-6	.	TGTGCCAGCAGCTCCACGACTAGCGGGAGCAGCGAGACCCAGTACTTC	CASSSTTSGSSETQYF
TRBJ2-1	.	TRBV25-1	.	TGTGCCAGCAGTGAATCTAGCGTCAATGAGCAGTTCTTC	CASSESSVNEQFF
TRBJ1-4	.	TRBV29-1	.	TGCAGCGTTCTGGAAGGTGGAACTAATGAAAAACTGTTTTTT	CSVLEGGTNEKLFF
TRBJ2-7	.	TRBV29-1	few	TGCAGCGTTGGGACCGGCGATATCGAGCAGTACTTC	CSVGTGDIEQYF
TRBJ2-7	.	TRBV7-9	.	TGTGCCAGCAGCTTAGTACTAGCTTCCCACGAGCAGTACTTC	CASSLVLASHEQYF
TRBJ1-5	.	TRBV6-9	few	TGTGCCAGCAGTTATCACCGGGCTCAGGTCTATAGCAATCAGCCCCAGCATTTT	CASSYHRAQVYSNQPQHF
TRBJ2-7	.	TRBV11-2	.	TGTGCCAGCAGCTTACAGCCAACAAGCTCCTACGAGCAGTACTTC	CASSLQPTSSYEQYF
TRBJ2-7	.	TRBV7-2	.	TGTGCCAGCAGCTACCCAGCCTACGAGCAGTACTTC	CASSYPAYEQYF
TRBJ2-7	TRBD2	TRBV5-4	once	TGTGCCAGCAGCGATAGACTAGCGGGGTTGAACGAGCAGTACTTC	CASSDRLAGLNEQYF
TRBJ2-7	.	TRBV11-2	few	TGTGCCAGCAGCTTAGGGATAGCCTACGAGCAGTACTTC	CASSLGIAYEQYF
TRBJ1-2	.	TRBV29-1	few	TGCAGCGTTGCCAGGGAAGGTGACTATGGCTACACCTTC	CSVAREGDYGYTF
TRBJ2-7	.	TRBV23-1	few	TGCGCCAGCAGTCAATCAGGAGGGGTCGCCTACGAGCAGTACTTC	CASSQSGGVAYEQYF
TRBJ2-7	TRBD1	TRBV30	.	TGTGCCTGGAGAGCCGGGACAGGGGGCGAGCAGTACTTC	CAWRAGTGGEQYF
TRBJ2-5	.	TRBV10-3	.	TGTGCCATCAGTCGTCTAGGAACCTACCAAGAGACCCAGTACTTC	CAISRLGTYQETQYF
TRBJ2-3	.	TRBV30	.	.	CAWSFGAGTDTQYF
TRBJ2-7	.	TRBV6-6	.	TGTGCCAGCAGTTACTCGAGTCCGGGGGACGAGCAGTACTTC	CASSYSSPGDEQYF
TRBJ2-1	TRBD1	TRBV30	.	TGTGCCTGGAGTCAGGACAGGGGAGGGTACAATGAGCAGTTCTTC	CAWSQDRGGYNEQFF
TRBJ1-2	.	TRBV4-2	.	TGTGCCAGCAGCCACCGGGACTCGTCTAACTATGGCTACACCTTC	CASSHRDSSNYGYTF
TRBJ2-7	.	TRBV5-6	.	TGTGCCAGCAGCTGGGGGGTCTCCTACGAGCAGTACTTC	CASSWGVSYEQYF
TRBJ2-7	TRBD2	TRBV29-1	few	TGCAGCGTTCAAGGGAATATAGCGGGGGGCTCCTACGAGCAGTACTTC	CSVQGNIAGGSYEQYF
TRBJ2-1	.	TRBV7-9	few	TGTGCCAGCAGCTTGGACTTGAGCTCCTACAATGAGCAGTTCTTC	CASSLDLSSYNEQFF
TRBJ2-1	.	TRBV7-6	few	TGTGCCAGCAGCTTTGGAGGGGGGAATGAGCAGTTCTTC	CASSFGGGNEQFF
TRBJ2-1	.	TRBV29-1	.	TGCAGTCACAGGGAGCCCACCTACAATGAGCAGTTCTTC	CSHREPTYNEQFF
TRBJ1-4	.	TRBV6-6	few	TGTGCCAGCAGTTACGAACAGCAAGTTGAAAAACTGTTTTTT	CASSYEQQVEKLFF
TRBJ2-3	.	TRBV11-2	.	TGTGCCAGCAGCACAGGGTTGGGTACAGATACGCAGTATTTT	CASSTGLGTDTQYF
TRBJ2-3	.	TRBV11-2	.	TGTGCCAGCAGCTTATGGTCAGGGAGCACAGATACGCAGTATTTT	CASSLWSGSTDTQYF
TRBJ1-1	.	TRBV6-5	.	TGTGCCAGCAGTTACAGGGGTCCGAACACTGAAGCTTTCTTT	CASSYRGPNTEAFF